The clone carrying this T cell receptor beta chain was picked up one time. Its antigen is still unknown. The sample belongs to a study of cytomegalovirus exposure and HLA in healthy donors. The study's findings and limits: Segments of the TCR beta V type were, in most cases, productive about 90% or about 30% of the time in an earlier analysis. There were some V segments, including TRBV6-2 and TRBV6-3, excluded as indistinguishable. Accurate predictions that matched the HLA-A and HLA-B alleles of most subjects were reportedly made from TCR beta sequences.

Despite likely unrecorded immune exposures, the donors were nominally healthy at the time of sampling. The V end was cut by 6 bases, the J end by 6 bases, with 17 bases between. The CDR3 is 13 residues long. CDR1 is SQVTM and CDR2 is ANQGSEA in the germline V gene. Both 60 Vbeta primers and 13 Jbeta primers went into the PCR. Profiling relied on immunoSEQ multiplex PCR, and the TCRdb table lists in-frame clones only, not all of them. This sample carries 140,000 to 150,000 clones, over 75% of them seen once, and the ten largest clones take approximately 1.5%. The chain is built from TRBV29-1 and TRBJ1-1; a possible D gene is TRBD1 (5 bases). The source is a woman in her 30s in good health and CMV-seronegative. The sample was PBMCs. The CDR3 nucleotides read TGCAGCGTCACAAACGGGGACTACGCTGAAGCTTTCTTT. Translated: CSVTNGDYAEAFF.